Listed here are 20 T cell receptor beta chains from one sample, sequenced in a study of PD-1 blockade in classical Hodgkin lymphoma. Produced via immunoSEQ multiplex PCR; TCRdb's table is partial and in-frame only. The repertoire holds 15,000 to 25,000 clones, with about 88% as singletons. Noted time point: cycle 4 day 1 (C4D1), after around six weeks of nivolumab. Relapse after autologous stem cell transplantation occurred in every patient, and brentuximab vedotin exposure varied. Magnetic negative selection, applied to thawed PBMCs, was used to isolate the CD8+ T cells. The material was CD8+ T cells from blood, obtained before the fourth cycle of nivolumab. These receptor sequences come from a human donor with classical Hodgkin lymphoma.

The chain couples TRBV27 to TRBJ2-1, with TRBD2 as a possible D gene (5 bases). V was pared by 2 bases and J by 7 bases, with 9 bases between. Germline CDR1 and CDR2: MNHEY and SMNVEV (reference sequence). The CDR3 contains 13 residues. The CDR3 is CASSLLRGNEQFF. CDR3 bases: TGTGCCAGCAGTTTACTCCGCGGGAATGAGCAGTTCTTC.

V and J are TRBV11-2 and TRBJ1-2; perhaps TRBD1 as D (6 bases). Germline CDR1 SGHAT, CDR2 FQNNGV. This CDR3 spans 15 amino acids. Trimming cost V 5 bases and J 5 bases, with 18 bases left between them. CDR3 region: CASSTDRSIGYGYTF. The DNA of the CDR3 is TGTGCCAGCAGCACTGACAGGTCCATTGGGTATGGCTACACCTTC.

CDR3 DNA: TGTGCCAGCCGGTCCAGGGAGAGCTATGGCTACACCTTC. Its translation: CASRSRESYGYTF. The V gene is TRBV25-1, the J gene TRBJ1-2; possibly TRBD1 for D (5 bases). Trimming took 8 bases from V and 4 from J, leaving 14 bases between them. This CDR3 is built from 13 residues. Germline CDR1 is MGHDK and CDR2 is SYGVNS.

The rearrangement uses TRBV7-8 and TRBJ2-1; 7 bases line up with TRBD2. Germline CDR1 SGHVS, CDR2 FQNEAQ. The CDR3 loop spans 16 amino acids. After removal of 1 base from V and 7 bases from J, the junction contained 10 bases not matched to a gene. CDR3 loop: CASSLVGGGPRNEQFF. The CDR3 region has the DNA TGTGCCAGCAGCTTAGTGGGGGGAGGGCCTAGAAATGAGCAGTTCTTC.

V gene TRBV6-6 combines with J gene TRBJ2-5, with a tentative D call TRBD2 (6 bases). In germline, CDR1 is MNHNY, CDR2 SVGAGI (reference sequence). The CDR3 runs 15 residues. Trimming shortened V by 4 bases and J by 4 bases, and 16 bases separated the two germline ends. The CDR3 DNA reads as TGTGCCAGCAGTTTCACTAGCCTGGGGACAGAGACCCAGTACTTC. Amino acids: CASSFTSLGTETQYF.

The rearrangement uses TRBV29-1 and TRBJ2-1, with D tentatively TRBD2 (6 bases). Germline V gene sequence: CDR1 SQVTM, CDR2 ANQGSEA. There are 14 residues in the CDR3. Trimming took off 0 bases at V and 4 bases at J, with 10 bases between the two ends. The CDR3 sequence is CSVEDKGRYNEQFF. The CDR3 DNA reads TGCAGCGTTGAAGATAAGGGGAGGTACAATGAGCAGTTCTTC.

J is TRBJ2-2 and V is TRBV6-5, with a tentative D call TRBD1 (5 bases). The V gene's germline CDR1 is MNHEY and CDR2 SVGAGI. V gave up 0 bases and J gave up 4 bases, with 12 bases separating them. This CDR3 has 16 residues. CDR3 bases: TGTGCCAGCAGTTACTCGAAGTATAGGGGCACCGGGGAGCTGTTTTTT. The encoded protein is CASSYSKYRGTGELFF.

The CDR3 is CASTSKGSGSRETQYF. The CDR3 bases are TGTGCCAGTACCTCTAAGGGGAGCGGGAGTAGAGAGACCCAGTACTTC. V is TRBV19 and J is TRBJ2-5, with 8 bases fitting TRBD2. This CDR3 region has 16 residues. Germline assignment: CDR1 LNHDA and CDR2 SQIVND (reference sequence). The J segment lost 4 bases and the V segment lost 7 bases, leaving 14 bases of the junction unmatched.

The chain links TRBV5-1 to TRBJ2-7, with D possibly being TRBD1 (6 bases). This CDR3 is 13 amino acids long. V dropped 0 bases and J dropped 6 bases, with 10 bases sitting between them. Germline CDR1 reads SGHRS; CDR2 reads YFSETQ. CDR3: CASSLDRVSEQYF. The CDR3 DNA reads TGCGCCAGCAGCTTGGACAGGGTGAGCGAGCAGTACTTC.

CDR3 sequence: CASSLRENSYEQYF. CDR3 bases: TGTGCCAGCAGCTTACGCGAAAACTCCTACGAGCAGTACTTC. The chain uses TRBV13 and TRBJ2-7; the D is unclear. Germline-derived CDR1 and CDR2 are PRHDT and FYEKMQ (reference sequence). The CDR3 contains 14 residues. The germline V and J ends were trimmed by 2 bases and 0 bases, with 8 bases remaining between them.

The genes are TRBV30 and TRBJ2-1, with D possibly matching TRBD2 (5 bases). V dropped 5 bases and J dropped 5 bases, with 10 bases sitting between them. The CDR3 is made up of 12 amino acids. Germline V gives CDR1 GTSNPN, CDR2 SVGIG (reference sequence). The CDR3: CAWSSTNNEQFF. In nucleotides, the CDR3 is TGTGCCTGGTCTTCGACTAACAATGAGCAGTTCTTC.

The CDR3 coding sequence is TGTGCCAGCAGCCTGATGGGACTAGCGGCTTACGAGCAGTACTTC. It is translated as CASSLMGLAAYEQYF. The genes are TRBV27 and TRBJ2-7; 11 bases are shared with TRBD2. The length of the CDR3 is 15 residues. V was clipped by 6 bases and J by 4 bases; unmatched bases: 8. Per the germline V gene, CDR1 is MNHEY and CDR2 is SMNVEV (reference sequence).

The chain uses TRBV6-5 and TRBJ1-2; TRBD1 matches 9 bases. Losses at the gene ends were 4 bases for V and 6 bases for J; bases not matched to a gene: 12. The CDR3 sequence is 16 residues long. Germline V lookup: CDR1 MNHEY, CDR2 SVGAGI. The CDR3 loop reads CASSFRQGVKFHGYTF. As DNA, the CDR3 is TGTGCCAGCAGTTTTCGACAGGGGGTGAAATTTCATGGCTACACCTTC.

The chain has TRBV15 and TRBJ2-7; D is unresolved. V lost 0 bases, J lost 7 bases, and 10 bases lay in between. The CDR3 is 13 residues long. Germline CDR1 is LNHNV and CDR2 is YYDKDF (reference sequence). The CDR3 DNA reads TGTGCCACCAGCAGAGATCGGGCGCTTGAGCAGTACTTC. Translated: CATSRDRALEQYF. Full variable domain (remainder filled in from reference TRBV15 and TRBJ2-7): DAMVIQNPRYQVTQFGKPVTLSCSQTLNHNVMYWYQQKSSQAPKLLFHYYDKDFNNEADTPDNFQSRRPNTSFCFLDIRSPGLGDTAMYLCATSRDRALEQYFGPGTRLTVT.

The table lists this clone with a count of one. The chain couples TRBV19 to TRBJ2-1, with 11 bases identical to TRBD2. CDR1 LNHDA and CDR2 SQIVND come from the germline V gene (reference sequence). The CDR3 runs to 16 residues. The J segment lost 6 bases and the V segment lost 3 bases, leaving 7 bases of the junction unmatched. Written as DNA, the CDR3 is TGTGCCAGTAGTATTGTTAGCGGGAGGGCCGGCAATGAGCAGTTCTTC. Translating gives CASSIVSGRAGNEQFF.

V is TRBV27 and J is TRBJ2-1, with 12 bases that match TRBD2. Trimming at V came to 4 bases and at J to 0 bases, leaving 13 bases not matched to a gene. CDR1 and CDR2 from the germline V gene are MNHEY and SMNVEV (reference sequence). CDR3 size: 20 residues. The CDR3 sequence is CASSSHEGLAGGSSYNEQFF. CDR3 DNA: TGTGCCAGCAGTTCTCACGAGGGACTAGCGGGTGGGAGCTCCTACAATGAGCAGTTCTTC.

This clone was counted between two and nine times. This chain joins TRBV14 and TRBJ1-1; tentatively, D is TRBD1 (6 bases). This CDR3 has 14 residues. Germline-derived CDR1 and CDR2 are SGHDN and FVKESK. V was clipped by 2 bases and J by 8 bases, with 15 bases between them. The CDR3 sequence is CASSQSWGPWEAFF. DNA of the CDR3: TGTGCCAGCAGCCAATCCTGGGGGCCGTGGGAAGCTTTCTTT.

The rearrangement uses TRBV6-1 and TRBJ2-7; no definite D call. This CDR3 is 12 amino acids long. The V end lost 4 bases, the J end lost 6 bases, and 10 bases lay between the germline ends. CDR1 MNHNS and CDR2 SASEGT come from the germline V gene. The CDR3 nucleotides read TGTGCCAGCAGTGGCCGGCCGGGCGAGCAGTACTTC. It yields the protein CASSGRPGEQYF.

V gene TRBV9 combines with J gene TRBJ1-1; D unresolved. CDR3 size: 15 residues. V lost 4 bases and J 3 bases, leaving 16 bases between the germline ends. Germline loops: CDR1 SGDLS, CDR2 YYNGEE. CDR3 DNA sequence: TGTGCCAGCAGCCCGTGGGGTGAGGGAGACACTGAAGCTTTCTTT. This translates into CASSPWGEGDTEAFF. Variable domain in full (rest from reference TRBV9 and TRBJ1-1): DSGVTQTPKHLITATGQRVTLRCSPRSGDLSVYWYQQSLDQGLQFLIQYYNGEERAKGNILERFSAQQFPDLHSELNLSSLELGDSALYFCASSPWGEGDTEAFFGQGTRLTVV.

The chain has TRBV4-1 and TRBJ1-1, with a possible D match to TRBD1 (5 bases). V lost 6 bases and J 3 bases, leaving 17 bases between the germline ends. The CDR3 is 15 residues long. Germline V CDR1 and CDR2: MGHRA, YSYEKL. The CDR3 here is CASRPDLGDDTEAFF. The DNA for the CDR3 is TGCGCCAGCAGACCCGATCTAGGGGACGACACTGAAGCTTTCTTT.